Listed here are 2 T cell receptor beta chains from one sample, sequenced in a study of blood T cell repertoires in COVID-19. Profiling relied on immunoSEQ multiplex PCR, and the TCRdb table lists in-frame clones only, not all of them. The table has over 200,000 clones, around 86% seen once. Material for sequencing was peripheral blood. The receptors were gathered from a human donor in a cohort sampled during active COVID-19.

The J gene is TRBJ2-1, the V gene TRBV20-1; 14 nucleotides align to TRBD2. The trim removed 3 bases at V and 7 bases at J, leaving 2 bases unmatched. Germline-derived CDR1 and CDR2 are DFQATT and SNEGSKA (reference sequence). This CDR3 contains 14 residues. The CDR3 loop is CSASRLAGGNEQFF. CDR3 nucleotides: TGCAGTGCTAGTAGACTAGCGGGAGGGAATGAGCAGTTCTTC.

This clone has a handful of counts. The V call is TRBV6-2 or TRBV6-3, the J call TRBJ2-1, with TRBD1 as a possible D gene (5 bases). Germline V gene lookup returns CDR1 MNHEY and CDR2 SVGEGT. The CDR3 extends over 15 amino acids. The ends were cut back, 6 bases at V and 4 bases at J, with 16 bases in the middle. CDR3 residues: CASSKLAGIYNEQFF. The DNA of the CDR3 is TGTGCCAGCAGCAAATTGGCAGGGATATACAATGAGCAGTTCTTC.